A single sample gave rise to the 2 T cell receptor beta chains below, sequenced in a study of blood T cell repertoires in COVID-19. Some clones are missing from TCRdb's copy, which holds only in-frame ones; the method was immunoSEQ multiplex PCR. The sample carries 200,000 to 300,000 clones, approximately 80% recorded once. Specimen: peripheral blood. These receptors originate from a woman between 55 and 75 years old with active or convalescent COVID-19.

This rearrangement joins TRBV2 to TRBJ1-3; no clear D. The V end was cut by 4 bases, the J end by 0 bases, with 4 bases between. CDR1 and CDR2 from the germline V gene are SNHLY and FYNNEI. The CDR3 loop spans 13 amino acids. In nucleotides, the CDR3 is TGTGCCAGCAGTGTTCTCTCTGGAAACACCATATATTTT. Translated, it gives CASSVLSGNTIYF.

The CDR3 is CASSPDSWDRATGNTIYF. DNA of the CDR3: TGCGCCAGCAGCCCCGATTCATGGGACAGGGCCACTGGAAACACCATATATTTT. The chain couples TRBV5-1 to TRBJ1-3, with 9 bases aligning to TRBD1. The trim removed 4 bases at V and 2 bases at J, leaving 13 bases unmatched. The CDR3 contains 18 residues. Germline V gene lookup returns CDR1 SGHRS and CDR2 YFSETQ. Complete variable domain (other parts from reference TRBV5-1 and TRBJ1-3): KAGVTQTPRYLIKTRGQQVTLSCSPISGHRSVSWYQQTPGQGLQFLFEYFSETQRNKGNFPGRFSGRQFSNSRSEMNVSTLELGDSALYLCASSPDSWDRATGNTIYFGEGSWLTVV.